Listed below are T cell receptor beta chains from one sample, sequenced in a study of blood T cell repertoires in COVID-19. Sequencing used immunoSEQ multiplex PCR; TCRdb keeps in-frame clones, though not all of them. Seen here are more than 70,000 clones, less than 90% observed once, and the top ten hold approximately 9.7%. The material sequenced was peripheral blood. The receptors were gathered from a human donor in a cohort sampled during active COVID-19. CDR3s include the opening cysteine and the closing phenylalanine or tryptophan.

V gene: TRBV19; J gene: TRBJ1-5; CDR3 protein: CASTSRGLSNQPQHF
V gene: TRBV3-1/TRBV3-2; J gene: TRBJ1-2; CDR3 protein: CASSPGGVYGYTF
V gene: TRBV4-2; J gene: TRBJ1-2; CDR3 protein: CASSQDGNSPGQSNYGYTF
V gene: TRBV4-1; J gene: TRBJ2-2; CDR3 protein: CASSPRHLAGGFTGELFF
V gene: TRBV28; J gene: TRBJ2-3; CDR3 protein: CASSSGRIADTQYF
V gene: TRBV2; J gene: TRBJ1-4; CDR3 protein: CASSAGRQAEKLFF
V gene: TRBV5-5; J gene: TRBJ1-1; CDR3 protein: CASTSGGGNTEAFF
V gene: TRBV30; J gene: TRBJ2-7; CDR3 protein: CAWRTGTALYEQYF
V gene: TRBV6-1; J gene: TRBJ2-3; CDR3 protein: CASSELAWADTQYF
V gene: TRBV27; J gene: TRBJ1-6; CDR3 protein: CASGTSLSSYNSPLHF
V gene: TRBV6-5; J gene: TRBJ2-4; CDR3 protein: CASSTWGGASVIQYF
V gene: TRBV7-8; J gene: TRBJ1-1; CDR3 protein: CASSLAGGGRNTEAFF
V gene: TRBV2; J gene: TRBJ2-7; CDR3 protein: CASTEGVPYEQYF
V gene: TRBV7-8; J gene: TRBJ1-1; CDR3 protein: CASSSQGGVWMNTEAFF
V gene: TRBV18; J gene: TRBJ1-3; CDR3 protein: CASSLDRSSGNTIYF
V gene: TRBV28; J gene: TRBJ2-2; CDR3 protein: CASRGGAAGANTGELFF
V gene: TRBV10-3; J gene: TRBJ2-3; CDR3 protein: CAITEGLAATDTQYF